This TCR beta chain was profiled in a study of neurological immune-mediated disorders. cDNA was made by 5'RACE with 10-nucleotide random UMIs. TCRdb re-analysed the 5' RACE reads in MiXCR, keeping a single row per CDR3 protein. The top ten clones hold around 25% of a sample with about 48,000 distinct CDR3 sequences, around 25% of them seen once. This clonotype was detected many times. Its antigen is unknown. The study, taken as a whole, reports: Across subjects, expanded clones had no CDR3 amino acid sequences in common, pointing to private repertoires in all groups.

V lost 5 bases and J lost 10; bases outside the gene matches: 15. The CDR3 sequence is 17 residues long. Germline V lookup: CDR1 SGHTA, CDR2 FQGNSA. The chain combines TRBV7-2 with TRBJ2-1, with TRBD2 identical over 12 bases. The material sequenced was PBMCs. The receptor comes from a woman in her 70s in good health. The CDR3 coding sequence is TGTGCCAGCAGCCTAAGACTAGCGGGAGCCTGGAATGAAGAGCAGTTCTTC. Its protein product is CASSLRLAGAWNEEQFF.